The entry below gives a single TCR beta chain sequence along with its context. The target antigen is unknown. Read coverage stops 3 residues before the CDR3 terminus; the germline J gene supplies the remainder. Some clones are missing from TCRdb's copy, which holds only in-frame ones; the method was immunoSEQ multiplex PCR. The sample yields approximately 38,000 clones, without any singletons. This sample stems from a study of T cell clonality in common variable immunodeficiency. General study results and limits: Common variable immunodeficiency TCR beta sequences reportedly had fewer deletions and N-nucleotide insertions.

V was pared by 6 bases and J by 6 bases, with 7 bases of the junction left unmatched. Germline CDR1 is WSHSY and CDR2 is SAAADI. The CDR3 consists of 14 residues. CVID meant reduced serum IgG, IgA and/or IgM plus specific antibody deficiency. This receptor was taken from a human donor with common variable immunodeficiency. Sequenced sample: peripheral blood mononuclear cells. This chain joins TRBV10-2 and TRBJ2-2; TRBD1 aligns across 7 bases. Partial CDR3 DNA: TGCGCCAGCAGCCGACAGGGCTGGGCCGGGGAG. Translating gives CASSRQGWAGE. The entire CDR3 protein is CASSRQGWAGELFF.